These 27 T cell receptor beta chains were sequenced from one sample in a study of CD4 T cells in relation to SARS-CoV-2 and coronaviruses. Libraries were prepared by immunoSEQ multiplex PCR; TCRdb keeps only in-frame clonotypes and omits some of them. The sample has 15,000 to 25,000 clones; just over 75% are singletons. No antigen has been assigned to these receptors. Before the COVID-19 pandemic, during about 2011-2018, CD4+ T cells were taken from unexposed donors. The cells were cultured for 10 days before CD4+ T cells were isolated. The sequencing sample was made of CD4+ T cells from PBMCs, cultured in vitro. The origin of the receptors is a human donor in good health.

The CDR3 DNA is TGTGCCAGCAGCTTGGTCATCTCTGGGGAGCTGTTTTTT. Translating gives CASSLVISGELFF. The chain carries TRBV5-6 and TRBJ2-2; D is uncertain. The V gene's germline CDR1 is SGHDT and CDR2 YYEEEE. V was shortened by 0 bases and J by 8 bases, with 8 bases between the two germline ends. This CDR3 is 13 amino acids long.

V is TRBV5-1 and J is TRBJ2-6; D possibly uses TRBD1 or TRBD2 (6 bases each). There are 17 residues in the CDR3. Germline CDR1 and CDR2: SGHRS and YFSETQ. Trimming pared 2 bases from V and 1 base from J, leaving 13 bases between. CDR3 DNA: TGCGCCAGCAGCTTCGAGGGGGGTCTATCTGGGGCCAACGTCCTGACTTTC. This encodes CASSFEGGLSGANVLTF.

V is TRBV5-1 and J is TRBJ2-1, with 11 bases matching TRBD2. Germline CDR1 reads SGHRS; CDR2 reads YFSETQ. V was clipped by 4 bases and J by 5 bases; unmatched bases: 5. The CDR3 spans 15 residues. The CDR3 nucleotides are TGCGCCAGCAGCCGCTTAGCGGGGGGGGACAATGAGCAGTTCTTC. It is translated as CASSRLAGGDNEQFF.

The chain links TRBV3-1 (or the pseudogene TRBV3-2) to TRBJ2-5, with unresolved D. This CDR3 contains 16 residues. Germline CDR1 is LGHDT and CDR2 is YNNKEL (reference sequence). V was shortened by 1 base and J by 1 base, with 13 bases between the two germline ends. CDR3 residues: CASSQGGPTVQETQYF. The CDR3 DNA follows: TGTGCCAGCAGCCAAGGGGGTCCGACTGTCCAAGAGACCCAGTACTTC.

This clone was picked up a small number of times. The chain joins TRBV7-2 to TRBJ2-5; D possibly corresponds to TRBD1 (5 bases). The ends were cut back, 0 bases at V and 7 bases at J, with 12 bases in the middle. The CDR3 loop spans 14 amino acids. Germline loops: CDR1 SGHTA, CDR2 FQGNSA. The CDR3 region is CASSLAQGSGTQYF. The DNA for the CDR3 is TGTGCCAGCAGCTTAGCCCAGGGTTCAGGGACCCAGTACTTC.

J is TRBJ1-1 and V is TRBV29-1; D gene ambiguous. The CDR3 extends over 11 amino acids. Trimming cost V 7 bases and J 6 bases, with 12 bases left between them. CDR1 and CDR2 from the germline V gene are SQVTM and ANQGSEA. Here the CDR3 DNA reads TGCAGCGGGCTTCCCATGGCTGAAGCTTTCTTT. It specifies CSGLPMAEAFF.

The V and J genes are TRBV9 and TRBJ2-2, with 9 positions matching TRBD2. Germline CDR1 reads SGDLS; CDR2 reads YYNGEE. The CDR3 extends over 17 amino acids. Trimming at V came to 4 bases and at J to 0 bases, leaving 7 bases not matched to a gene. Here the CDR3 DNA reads TGTGCCAGCAGCTTCCGAACTAGCGGGCCGAACACCGGGGAGCTGTTTTTT. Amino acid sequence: CASSFRTSGPNTGELFF.

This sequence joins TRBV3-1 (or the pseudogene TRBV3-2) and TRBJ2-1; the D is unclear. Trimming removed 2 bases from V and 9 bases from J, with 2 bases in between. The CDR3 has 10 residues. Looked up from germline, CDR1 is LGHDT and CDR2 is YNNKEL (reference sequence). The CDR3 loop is CASSQREQFF. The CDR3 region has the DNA TGTGCCAGCAGCCAACGTGAGCAGTTCTTC.

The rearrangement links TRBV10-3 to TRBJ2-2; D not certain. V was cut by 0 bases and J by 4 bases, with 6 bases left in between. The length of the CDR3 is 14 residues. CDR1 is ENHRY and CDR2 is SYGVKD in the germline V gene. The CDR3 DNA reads TGTGCCATCAGTGAGTCGAGTCTCACCGGGGAGCTGTTTTTT. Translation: CAISESSLTGELFF.

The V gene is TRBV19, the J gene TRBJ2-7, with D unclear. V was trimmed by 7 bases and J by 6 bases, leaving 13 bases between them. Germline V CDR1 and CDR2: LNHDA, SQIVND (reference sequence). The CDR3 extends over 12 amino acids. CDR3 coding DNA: TGTGCCAGTAATGGTCCCTCGGCCGAGCAGTACTTC. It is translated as CASNGPSAEQYF.

For the CDR3, the DNA is TGTGCCAGCAGCTCGACTAGCGGGAGGGCCGGGGAGACCCAGTACTTC. Protein product: CASSSTSGRAGETQYF. The chain uses TRBV5-4 and TRBJ2-5, with 14 bases aligning to TRBD2. CDR3 length equals 16 residues. The V segment lost 3 bases and the J segment 5 bases; nucleotides outside the gene matches: 6. Germline CDR1 SGHNT, CDR2 YYREEE (reference sequence).

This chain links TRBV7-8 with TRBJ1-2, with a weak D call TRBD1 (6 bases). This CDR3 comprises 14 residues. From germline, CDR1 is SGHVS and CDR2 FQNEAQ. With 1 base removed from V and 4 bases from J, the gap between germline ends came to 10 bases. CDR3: CASSLVGQFYGYTF. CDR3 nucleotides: TGTGCCAGCAGCTTAGTCGGACAGTTCTATGGCTACACCTTC. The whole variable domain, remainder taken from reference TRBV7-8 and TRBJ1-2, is GAGVSQSPRYKVAKRGQDVALRCDPISGHVSLFWYQQALGQGPEFLTYFQNEAQLDKSGLPSDRFFAERPEGSVSTLKIQRTQQEDSAVYLCASSLVGQFYGYTFGSGTRLTVV.

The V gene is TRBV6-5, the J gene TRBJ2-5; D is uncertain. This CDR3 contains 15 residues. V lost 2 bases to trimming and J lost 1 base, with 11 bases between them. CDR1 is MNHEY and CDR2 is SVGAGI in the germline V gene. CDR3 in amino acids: CASSYPGRTQETQYF. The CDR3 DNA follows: TGTGCCAGCAGTTACCCCGGACGGACCCAAGAGACCCAGTACTTC.

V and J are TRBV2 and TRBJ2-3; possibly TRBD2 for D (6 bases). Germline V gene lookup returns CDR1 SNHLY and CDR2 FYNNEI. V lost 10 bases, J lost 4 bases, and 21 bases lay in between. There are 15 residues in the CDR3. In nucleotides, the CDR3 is TGTGCCATCAAGCCGAGCCGACTAGTGTCAGATACGCAGTATTTT. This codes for CAIKPSRLVSDTQYF.

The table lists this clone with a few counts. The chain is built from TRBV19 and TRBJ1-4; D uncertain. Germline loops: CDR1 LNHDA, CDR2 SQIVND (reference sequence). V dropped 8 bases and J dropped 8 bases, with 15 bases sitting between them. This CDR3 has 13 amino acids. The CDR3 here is CASSDQIGEKLFF. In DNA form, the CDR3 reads TGTGCCAGTTCGGACCAAATAGGGGAAAAACTGTTTTTT.

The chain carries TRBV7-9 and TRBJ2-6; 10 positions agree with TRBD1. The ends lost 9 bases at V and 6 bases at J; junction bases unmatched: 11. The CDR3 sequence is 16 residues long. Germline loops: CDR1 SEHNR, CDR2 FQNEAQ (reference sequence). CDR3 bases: TGTGCCAGTAGTCGGGACAGGGGTCTGAAGGCCAACGTCCTGACTTTC. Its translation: CASSRDRGLKANVLTF.

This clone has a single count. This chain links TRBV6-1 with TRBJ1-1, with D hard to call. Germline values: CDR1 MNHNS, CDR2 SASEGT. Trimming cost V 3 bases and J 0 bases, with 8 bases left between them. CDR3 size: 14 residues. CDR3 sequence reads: CASSDNIMNTEAFF. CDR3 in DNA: TGTGCCAGCAGTGATAATATTATGAACACTGAAGCTTTCTTT.

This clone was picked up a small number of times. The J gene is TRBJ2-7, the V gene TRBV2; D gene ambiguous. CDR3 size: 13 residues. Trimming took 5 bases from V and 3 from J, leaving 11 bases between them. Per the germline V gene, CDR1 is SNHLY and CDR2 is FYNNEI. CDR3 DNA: TGTGCCAGCAGTCCCGACGTAGACTACGAGCAGTACTTC. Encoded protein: CASSPDVDYEQYF. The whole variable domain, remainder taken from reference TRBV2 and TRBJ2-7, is EPEVTQTPSHQVTQMGQEVILRCVPISNHLYFYWYRQILGQKVEFLVSFYNNEISEKSEIFDDQFSVERPDGSNFTLKIRSTKLEDSAMYFCASSPDVDYEQYFGPGTRLTVT.

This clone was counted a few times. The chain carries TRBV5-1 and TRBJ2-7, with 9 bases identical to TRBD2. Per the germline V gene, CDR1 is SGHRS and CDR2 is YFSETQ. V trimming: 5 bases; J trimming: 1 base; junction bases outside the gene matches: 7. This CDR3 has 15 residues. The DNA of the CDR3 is TGCGCCAGCAGTTTCGAGACTAGCGGATCCTACGAGCAGTACTTC. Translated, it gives CASSFETSGSYEQYF. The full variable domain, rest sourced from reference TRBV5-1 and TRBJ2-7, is KAGVTQTPRYLIKTRGQQVTLSCSPISGHRSVSWYQQTPGQGLQFLFEYFSETQRNKGNFPGRFSGRQFSNSRSEMNVSTLELGDSALYLCASSFETSGSYEQYFGPGTRLTVT.

CDR3 bases: TGTGCCAGCGCTGGGACACGGCAATACGAGCAGTACTTC. Translated: CASAGTRQYEQYF. The chain uses TRBV2 and TRBJ2-7, with a possible D match to TRBD1 (6 bases). From germline, CDR1 is SNHLY and CDR2 FYNNEI. V lost 8 bases, J lost 4 bases, and 15 bases lay in between. The CDR3 consists of 13 residues.

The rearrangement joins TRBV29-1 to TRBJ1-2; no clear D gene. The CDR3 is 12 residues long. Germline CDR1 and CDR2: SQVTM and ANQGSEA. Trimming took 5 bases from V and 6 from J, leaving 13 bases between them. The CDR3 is CSVIMMADGYTF. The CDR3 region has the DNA TGCAGCGTTATCATGATGGCGGATGGCTACACCTTC.

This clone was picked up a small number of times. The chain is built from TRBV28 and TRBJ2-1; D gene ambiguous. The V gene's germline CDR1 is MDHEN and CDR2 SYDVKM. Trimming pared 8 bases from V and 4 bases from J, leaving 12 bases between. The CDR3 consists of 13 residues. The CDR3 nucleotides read TGTGCCAGCCATGGAAGACCTTACAATGAGCAGTTCTTC. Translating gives CASHGRPYNEQFF.

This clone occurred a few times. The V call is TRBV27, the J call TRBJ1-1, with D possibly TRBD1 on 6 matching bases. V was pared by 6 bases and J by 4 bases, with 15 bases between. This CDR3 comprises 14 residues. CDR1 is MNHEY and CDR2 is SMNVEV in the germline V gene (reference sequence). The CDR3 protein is CASRGHGGSTEAFF. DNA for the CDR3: TGTGCCAGCAGGGGACACGGTGGTTCCACTGAAGCTTTCTTT.

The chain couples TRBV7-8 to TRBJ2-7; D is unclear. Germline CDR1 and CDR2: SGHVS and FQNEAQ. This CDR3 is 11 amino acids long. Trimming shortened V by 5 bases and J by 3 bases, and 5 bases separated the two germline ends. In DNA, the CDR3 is TGTGCCAGCAGCGTAAACTACGAGCAGTACTTC. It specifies CASSVNYEQYF.

The CDR3 region is CASSGGGYEQYF. CDR3 bases: TGTGCCAGCAGCGGAGGGGGCTACGAGCAGTACTTC. The rearrangement uses TRBV5-5 and TRBJ2-7, with D perhaps assigned TRBD1 or TRBD2 (6 bases each). V gave up 4 bases and J gave up 3 bases, with 8 bases separating them. Germline V gene sequence: CDR1 SGHKS, CDR2 YYEKEE (reference sequence). The CDR3 sequence is 12 residues long.

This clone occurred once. CDR3 nucleotides: TGCGCCAGCAGCTTTGGTGCTAGCGGGGGGGTGGAGACCCAGTACTTC. As protein: CASSFGASGGVETQYF. This sequence joins TRBV5-1 and TRBJ2-5, with TRBD2 identical over 12 bases. Germline-derived CDR1 and CDR2 are SGHRS and YFSETQ. This CDR3 comprises 16 residues. V lost 2 bases and J lost 5; bases outside the gene matches: 7.

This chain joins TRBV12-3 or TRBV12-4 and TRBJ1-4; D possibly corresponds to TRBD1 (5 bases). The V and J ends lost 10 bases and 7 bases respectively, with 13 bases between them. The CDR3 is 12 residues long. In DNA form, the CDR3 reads TGTGCCACCCGTGGGGGGAGTGAAAAACTGTTTTTT. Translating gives CATRGGSEKLFF.